These 29 T cell receptor beta chains were all obtained from the same sample, sequenced in a study of cytomegalovirus exposure and HLA in healthy donors. PCR primers comprised 60 Vbeta and 13 Jbeta primers. Repertoires were generated with immunoSEQ multiplex PCR, while TCRdb's copy carries only in-frame clones and drops some. The sample holds 130,000 to 150,000 clones, 73% seen once. The sample taken for sequencing was PBMCs. These receptors were taken from a human donor in good health.

The chain carries TRBV7-8 and TRBJ2-5; 10 bases are shared with TRBD2. Germline CDR1 and CDR2: SGHVS and FQNEAQ. The CDR3 totals 16 residues. Trimming removed 2 bases from V and 2 bases from J; junction bases left unmatched: 5. CDR3 sequence reads: CASSLSSGRGQETQYF. The CDR3 nucleotides are TGTGCCAGCAGCTTATCGAGCGGGAGGGGTCAAGAGACCCAGTACTTC.

V is TRBV9 and J is TRBJ1-2, with 7 bases fitting TRBD1. This CDR3 region has 14 residues. After removal of 3 bases from V and 5 bases from J, the junction contained 7 bases not matched to a gene. CDR1 and CDR2 from the germline V gene are SGDLS and YYNGEE. CDR3 in amino acids: CASSARQGSYGYTF. CDR3 DNA: TGTGCCAGCAGCGCCCGACAGGGATCTTATGGCTACACCTTC. The whole variable domain, remainder taken from reference TRBV9 and TRBJ1-2, is DSGVTQTPKHLITATGQRVTLRCSPRSGDLSVYWYQQSLDQGLQFLIQYYNGEERAKGNILERFSAQQFPDLHSELNLSSLELGDSALYFCASSARQGSYGYTFGSGTRLTVV.

The chain combines TRBV2 with TRBJ2-7, with D hard to call. CDR3 size: 10 residues. Germline CDR1 and CDR2: SNHLY and FYNNEI. The V end was cut by 6 bases, the J end by 4 bases, with 4 bases between. The CDR3 DNA is TGTGCCAGCAGCCTTTACGAGCAGTACTTC. Residues: CASSLYEQYF.

The chain uses TRBV7-3 and TRBJ2-3, with TRBD1 matching 8 bases. V shed 0 bases, J shed 6 bases, and the junction held 8 bases outside the gene matches. The CDR3 extends over 16 amino acids. Germline V gene lookup returns CDR1 SGHTA and CDR2 FQGTGA. This CDR3 reads CASSLTLRGRPDTQYF. The CDR3 DNA is TGTGCCAGCAGCTTAACGCTCAGGGGGCGCCCGGATACGCAGTATTTT. Supplemented by reference TRBV7-3 and TRBJ2-3, the full variable domain reads GAGVSQTPSNKVTEKGKYVELRCDPISGHTALYWYRQSLGQGPEFLIYFQGTGAADDSGLPNDRFFAVRPEGSVSTLKIQRTERGDSAVYLCASSLTLRGRPDTQYFGPGTRLTVL.

This chain joins TRBV18 and TRBJ1-2; D not certain. Trimming stripped 3 bases from V and 4 bases from J, with 12 bases between. Germline CDR1 and CDR2: KGHSH and LQKENI. The CDR3 loop spans 14 amino acids. The CDR3 loop reads CASSPGMTPYGYTF. The DNA for the CDR3 is TGTGCCAGCTCACCCGGGATGACTCCCTATGGCTACACCTTC.

This clone was seen a handful of times. The J gene is TRBJ1-5, the V gene TRBV10-3; a weak D match, TRBD1 (5 bases). Germline CDR1 ENHRY, CDR2 SYGVKD. Trimming removed 10 bases at V and 1 base at J, with 11 bases between. The CDR3 covers 13 residues. This chain's CDR3 is CATGGISNQPQHF. The CDR3 coding sequence is TGTGCCACGGGGGGGATCAGCAATCAGCCCCAGCATTTT.

For this clone: One end of the junction fails to match germline, which may point to a read error. V is TRBV7-3 and J is TRBJ2-3; D is possibly TRBD2 (6 bases). Germline values: CDR1 SGHTA, CDR2 FQGTGA. The CDR3 runs 13 residues. CDR3 residues: CASSLTSTGTQYF. The CDR3, as DNA: TGTGCCAGCAGCTTGACTAGTACAGGTACGCAGTATTTT.

The chain recombines TRBV2 with TRBJ1-1, with TRBD1 matching over 7 bases. The CDR3 runs 15 residues. V lost 6 bases to trimming and J lost 1 base; unmatched junction nucleotides: 8. Per the germline V gene, CDR1 is SNHLY and CDR2 is FYNNEI. The DNA of the CDR3 is TGTGCCAGCAGGACATACAGGGGTCAGAACACTGAAGCTTTCTTT. Translated: CASRTYRGQNTEAFF.

The rearrangement uses TRBV27 and TRBJ2-7, with D maybe TRBD2 (6 bases). V lost 5 bases to trimming and J lost 1 base, with 15 bases between them. There are 15 residues in the CDR3. Germline V lookup: CDR1 MNHEY, CDR2 SMNVEV (reference sequence). The CDR3 loop is CASSPPGLPSYEQYF. The CDR3 DNA reads TGTGCCAGCAGTCCCCCGGGACTCCCATCCTACGAGCAGTACTTC.

This chain joins TRBV28 and TRBJ2-5, with 10 bases lining up with TRBD1. The CDR3 length is 16 residues. The V gene's germline CDR1 is MDHEN and CDR2 SYDVKM. The V and J ends lost 5 bases and 5 bases, in that order; junction bases with no gene match: 11. The CDR3 DNA sequence: TGTGCCAGCAGTGTCCTGCGGGACAGGGGAGGTGAGACCCAGTACTTC. Its protein is CASSVLRDRGGETQYF. The entire variable domain, with the rest obtained from reference TRBV28 and TRBJ2-5, is as follows: DVKVTQSSRYLVKRTGEKVFLECVQDMDHENMFWYRQDPGLGLRLIYFSYDVKMKEKGDIPEGYSVSREKKERFSLILESASTNQTSMYLCASSVLRDRGGETQYFGPGTRLLVL.

This clone turned up a few times. The CDR3 bases are TGTGCCAGCAGTTCCTATACAGGATCCTACGAGCAGTACTTC. It specifies CASSSYTGSYEQYF. This rearrangement joins TRBV27 to TRBJ2-7; a weak D match, TRBD1 (5 bases). CDR1 is MNHEY, CDR2 SMNVEV, per germline (reference sequence). The CDR3 runs to 14 residues. V was pared by 4 bases and J by 1 base, with 11 bases between.

The chain uses TRBV6-1 and TRBJ1-1, with D uncertain. V dropped 4 bases and J dropped 6 bases, with 9 bases sitting between them. Germline CDR1 MNHNS, CDR2 SASEGT. This CDR3 contains 12 residues. The CDR3 is CASSGYRAEAFF. The CDR3 DNA reads as TGTGCCAGCAGTGGGTACCGGGCTGAAGCTTTCTTT.

The chain couples TRBV10-3 to TRBJ2-1, with TRBD2 matching 14 bases. The germline gives CDR1 ENHRY, CDR2 SYGVKD. With V trimmed by 6 bases and J by 9 bases, 10 bases remained unmatched. The CDR3 contains 16 residues. The DNA for the CDR3 is TGTGCCATCAGCATTTCCGGGACTAGCGGGGGCGGTGAGCAGTTCTTC. It yields the protein CAISISGTSGGGEQFF.

The chain joins TRBV6-1 to TRBJ2-7; 7 bases align to TRBD2. There are 14 residues in the CDR3. Trimming cost V 6 bases and J 3 bases; bases outside gene matches: 8. Germline values: CDR1 MNHNS, CDR2 SASEGT. CDR3 loop: CASSLSGANYEQYF. The CDR3 DNA is TGTGCCAGCAGCTTAAGCGGGGCGAACTACGAGCAGTACTTC.

The chain recombines TRBV6-1 with TRBJ2-7; TRBD1 matches at 7 bases. Trimming took 2 bases from V and 1 from J; bases not matched to a gene: 5. Germline V gene data show CDR1 as MNHNS and CDR2 as SASEGT. The CDR3 loop spans 15 amino acids. CDR3 sequence reads: CASSERQGVSYEQYF. The CDR3 coding sequence is TGTGCCAGCAGTGAACGGCAGGGGGTTTCCTACGAGCAGTACTTC.

The genes are TRBV11-1 and TRBJ2-1, with TRBD2 as a possible D gene (5 bases). Looked up from germline, CDR1 is SGHAT and CDR2 is FQDESV (reference sequence). Trimming shortened V by 5 bases and J by 0 bases, and 14 bases separated the two germline ends. This CDR3 is built from 16 residues. The CDR3 DNA reads TGTGCCAGCAGCGCGAGGGCGGCAACCTCCTACAATGAGCAGTTCTTC. Translated: CASSARAATSYNEQFF.

V and J are TRBV11-2 and TRBJ2-1; TRBD1 matches at 8 bases. The CDR3 contains 15 residues. The J segment lost 7 bases and the V segment lost 4 bases, leaving 9 bases of the junction unmatched. Looked up from germline, CDR1 is SGHAT and CDR2 is FQNNGV. The CDR3 sequence is CASSSIPNRGNEQFF. The DNA of the CDR3 is TGTGCCAGCAGCTCAATACCAAACAGGGGGAATGAGCAGTTCTTC. The full variable domain, rest sourced from reference TRBV11-2 and TRBJ2-1, is EAGVAQSPRYKIIEKRQSVAFWCNPISGHATLYWYQQILGQGPKLLIQFQNNGVVDDSQLPKDRFSAERLKGVDSTLKIQPAKLEDSAVYLCASSSIPNRGNEQFFGPGTRLTVL.

This sequence joins TRBV19 and TRBJ1-5; D uncertain. CDR1 is LNHDA, CDR2 SQIVND, per germline (reference sequence). This CDR3 is built from 12 residues. V shed 11 bases and J shed 3 bases, with 11 bases lying between them. The CDR3 coding sequence is TGTGCCTCGGGATTTTTCAATCAGCCCCAGCATTTT. Its translation: CASGFFNQPQHF.

The chain has TRBV4-1 and TRBJ2-3; 10 bases align to TRBD1. This CDR3 has 15 amino acids. Looked up from germline, CDR1 is MGHRA and CDR2 is YSYEKL. The trim removed 6 bases at V and 4 bases at J, leaving 7 bases unmatched. CDR3 in amino acids: CASSPDRGRPDTQYF. The CDR3, as DNA: TGCGCCAGCAGTCCTGACAGGGGGCGCCCAGATACGCAGTATTTT.

Remarks on this clone: The same CDR3 can be traced to other DNA sequences in this sample. The V gene is TRBV11-2, the J gene TRBJ1-4; unclear D gene. This CDR3 is 13 amino acids long. Trimming removed 1 base at V and 8 bases at J, with 8 bases between. In germline, CDR1 is SGHAT, CDR2 FQNNGV. The CDR3 nucleotides read TGTGCCAGCAGCTTAGGAGGGAGCGAAAAACTGTTTTTT. This sequence encodes CASSLGGSEKLFF.

The chain carries TRBV4-1 and TRBJ2-3; TRBD2 aligns across 8 bases. The CDR3 runs 16 residues. Germline trimming cut 1 base from V and 5 bases from J; bases unmatched to any gene: 8. Germline values: CDR1 MGHRA, CDR2 YSYEKL. The CDR3: CASSQVPAGAGDTQYF. The CDR3 DNA is TGCGCCAGCAGCCAAGTTCCAGCGGGGGCGGGAGATACGCAGTATTTT.

V usage is TRBV28 and J usage is TRBJ1-2; D may be TRBD1 (5 bases). The V gene lost 2 bases and the J gene lost 4 bases, with 8 bases spanning the gap. Germline values: CDR1 MDHEN, CDR2 SYDVKM. CDR3 length: 13 residues. CDR3 loop: CASSLQGGYGYTF. Here the CDR3 DNA reads TGTGCCAGCAGTTTACAGGGCGGCTATGGCTACACCTTC.

J is TRBJ2-4 and V is TRBV7-6, with D possibly TRBD1 on 6 matching bases. CDR1 and CDR2 (germline): SGHVS, FNYEAQ. Trimming took 0 bases from V and 8 from J, leaving 8 bases between them. CDR3 size: 13 residues. The CDR3 DNA reads TGTGCCAGCAGCTTAGCCAGGGGTGACATTCAGTACTTC. Protein product: CASSLARGDIQYF.

The V and J genes are TRBV6-6 and TRBJ2-3, with 7 bases aligning to TRBD2. Per the germline V gene, CDR1 is MNHNY and CDR2 is SVGAGI (reference sequence). The J segment lost 2 bases and the V segment lost 6 bases, leaving 8 bases of the junction unmatched. The CDR3 sequence is 15 residues long. The chain's CDR3 is CASSPGGVLTDTQYF. CDR3 DNA sequence: TGTGCCAGCAGCCCGGGAGGAGTTCTCACAGATACGCAGTATTTT.

The chain links TRBV2 to TRBJ1-2; D is perhaps TRBD1 (6 bases). Between the trimmed V and J ends, which lost 7 bases and 2 bases, there was a span of 11 bases. Germline assignment: CDR1 SNHLY and CDR2 FYNNEI. The CDR3 length is 13 residues. The CDR3 nucleotides read TGTGCCAGCACCCAGACAGGAAACTATGGCTACACCTTC. This encodes CASTQTGNYGYTF.

In DNA form, the CDR3 reads TGTGCCAGCAGCTTAACGACTAGCACCCTCAATGAGCAGTTCTTC. Residues: CASSLTTSTLNEQFF. The genes are TRBV7-9 and TRBJ2-1, with 7 bases fitting TRBD2. Germline V gene data show CDR1 as SEHNR and CDR2 as FQNEAQ (reference sequence). The V segment lost 2 bases and the J segment 6 bases; nucleotides outside the gene matches: 7. This CDR3 contains 15 residues. Based on the CDR3 plus reference TRBV7-9 and TRBJ2-1, the full variable domain is DTGVSQNPRHKITKRGQNVTFRCDPISEHNRLYWYRQTLGQGPEFLTYFQNEAQLEKSRLLSDRFSAERPKGSFSTLEIQRTEQGDSAMYLCASSLTTSTLNEQFFGPGTRLTVL.

This chain joins TRBV7-8 and TRBJ1-4; D is perhaps TRBD1 (5 bases). This CDR3 region has 11 residues. Germline V CDR1 and CDR2: SGHVS, FQNEAQ. The V end lost 3 bases, the J end lost 12 bases, and 8 bases lay between the germline ends. The CDR3 DNA follows: TGTGCCAGCAGCTTGGGGCTCGAACTGTTTTTT. It encodes CASSLGLELFF.

The V call is TRBV13, the J call TRBJ1-5, with D tentatively TRBD1 (6 bases). This CDR3 region has 14 residues. From germline, CDR1 is PRHDT and CDR2 FYEKMQ (reference sequence). The germline V and J ends were trimmed by 0 bases and 6 bases, with 9 bases remaining between them. CDR3 sequence reads: CASSLGRGSQPQHF. CDR3 DNA: TGTGCCAGCAGCTTAGGCAGGGGTAGTCAGCCCCAGCATTTT. Full variable domain (outside the CDR3, taken from reference TRBV13 and TRBJ1-5): AAGVIQSPRHLIKEKRETATLKCYPIPRHDTVYWYQQGPGQDPQFLISFYEKMQSDKGSIPDRFSAQQFSDYHSELNMSSLELGDSALYFCASSLGRGSQPQHFGDGTRLSIL.

The chain links TRBV4-1 to TRBJ2-5; 11 nucleotides agree with TRBD2. Trimming removed 3 bases from V and 2 bases from J; junction bases left unmatched: 5. The germline V gene encodes CDR1 MGHRA and CDR2 YSYEKL. This CDR3 is built from 16 residues. Here the CDR3 DNA reads TGCGCCAGCAGCCATGCTGGGACTAGCGGACAAGAGACCCAGTACTTC. Amino acid sequence: CASSHAGTSGQETQYF.